This is a list of T cell receptor beta chains from one sample in a study of CD8 T cells in ankylosing spondylitis. One entry per CDR3 protein results from TCRdb running MiXCR on the 5' RACE reads. The table shows some 92,000 distinct CDR3 sequences, with more than 25% occurring only once. Sequencing was performed on blood, either unsorted or a sorted T cell fraction (not recorded which). These receptors were obtained from a male donor with ankylosing spondylitis or in good health (not recorded which). The CDR3 runs from the conserved cysteine through the conserved F or W. D genes are given only for firm matches. Clone size is shown for a subset of rows, as once, few, many or a class of expanded clone.

>TRBJ1-1|.|.|TRBV5-5
CASSSGHFNTEAFF
TGTGCCAGCAGCTCCGGACACTTTAACACTGAAGCTTTCTTT
>TRBJ1-2|.|.|TRBV15
CATSRDLQPIDGYTF
TGTGCCACCAGCAGAGATCTTCAACCAATTGATGGCTACACCTTC
>TRBJ1-1|few|TRBD1|TRBV5-6
CASSNRDRVPEAFF
TGTGCCAGCAGCAACCGGGACAGGGTCCCTGAAGCTTTCTTT
>TRBJ2-7|.|.|TRBV28
CASRSDRTSSYEQYF
TGTGCCAGCAGATCCGACAGGACGAGCTCCTACGAGCAGTACTTC
>TRBJ2-5|many|.|TRBV5-1
CASSLGASWGETQYF
TGCGCCAGCAGCCTCGGGGCAAGCTGGGGAGAGACCCAGTACTTC
>TRBJ1-5|few|.|TRBV12-3/TRBV12-4
CASSSPVHDLWDYQPQHF
TGTGCCAGCAGTTCCCCGGTCCACGACCTTTGGGATTATCAGCCCCAGCATTTT
>TRBJ1-1|.|.|TRBV7-8
CASALGAEQVAFF
TGTGCCAGCGCCCTAGGGGCAGAGCAGGTGGCTTTCTTT
>TRBJ1-1|few|.|TRBV18
CASSTKIRQDNTEAFF
TGTGCCAGCTCAACGAAAATAAGACAGGATAACACTGAAGCTTTCTTT
>TRBJ1-2|.|.|TRBV15
CATSRDQRTYGYTF
TGTGCCACCAGCAGAGATCAACGGACCTATGGCTACACCTTC
>TRBJ2-3|.|.|TRBV7-2
CASSLDRRGEQYF
TGTGCCAGCAGCTTAGATAGGAGGGGGGAGCAGTATTTT
>TRBJ2-1|.|.|TRBV5-1
CASVQGPSYNEQFF
TGCGCCAGCGTACAGGGTCCCTCCTACAATGAGCAGTTCTTC
>TRBJ1-1|many|.|TRBV6-6
CASSVTGLTEAFF
TGTGCCAGCAGTGTCACAGGTCTCACTGAAGCTTTCTTT
>TRBJ1-1|few|.|TRBV2
CASQGIHKNTEAFF
TGTGCCAGCCAAGGGATTCACAAGAACACTGAAGCTTTCTTT
>TRBJ2-3|.|TRBD2|TRBV5-4
CASSLVWASGDEATDTQYF
TGTGCCAGCAGCTTGGTGTGGGCTAGCGGGGATGAGGCCACAGATACGCAGTATTTT
>TRBJ2-1|many|.|TRBV7-2
CASSPSSESRYEQFF
TGTGCCAGCAGCCCCTCCTCCGAGTCGCGCTATGAGCAGTTCTTC
>TRBJ1-2|.|TRBD1|TRBV27
CASSPNPGTGMYGYTF
TGTGCCAGCAGTCCTAACCCTGGGACAGGGATGTATGGCTACACCTTC
>TRBJ2-5|.|TRBD2|TRBV20-1
CSSETSKETQYF
TGCAGCTCCGAGACTAGCAAAGAGACCCAGTACTTC
>TRBJ2-1|few|.|TRBV29-1
CSVEEDEQFF
TGCAGCGTCGAGGAGGATGAGCAGTTCTTC
>TRBJ1-5|.|TRBD1|TRBV12-3/TRBV12-4
CASSLAVGQPFQPQHF
TGTGCCAGCAGTTTAGCAGTGGGACAGCCCTTCCAGCCCCAGCATTTT
>TRBJ2-2|few|.|TRBV29-1
CSVRLVGDTGELFF
TGCAGCGTCCGACTAGTAGGTGACACCGGGGAGCTGTTTTTT
>TRBJ1-1|.|.|TRBV7-3
CASSLYGTENTEAFF
TGTGCCAGCAGCTTATATGGGACGGAGAACACTGAAGCTTTCTTT
>TRBJ2-3|.|.|TRBV18
CASSPLDSKEKPWDTQYF
TGTGCCAGCTCACCACTAGACTCTAAGGAGAAACCTTGGGATACGCAGTATTTT
>TRBJ2-1|.|.|TRBV5-1
CASHRGANNEQFF
TGCGCCAGCCATAGAGGGGCAAACAATGAGCAGTTCTTC
>TRBJ2-7|few|.|TRBV12-3/TRBV12-4
CASLGVSSYEQYF
TGTGCCAGCCTTGGCGTTAGCTCCTACGAGCAGTACTTC
>TRBJ1-2|.|.|TRBV12-3/TRBV12-4
CASSLTGGGDATF
TGTGCCAGCAGTTTAACCGGAGGTGGGGATGCCACCTTC
>TRBJ2-7|few|.|TRBV28
CASSLHRRAPSYEQYF
TGTGCCAGCAGTTTACATCGGAGGGCCCCCTCCTACGAGCAGTACTTC
>TRBJ2-7|.|TRBD2|TRBV29-1
CSVSQAGANYEQYF
TGCAGCGTTTCTCAAGCGGGAGCCAACTACGAGCAGTACTTC
>TRBJ2-2|.|TRBD2|TRBV9
CASSLTSGRTGELFF
TGTGCCAGCAGCCTAACTAGCGGGAGGACCGGGGAGCTGTTTTTT
>TRBJ2-7|few|.|TRBV7-9
CASSLNTYEQYF
TGTGCCAGCAGCTTAAACACGTACGAGCAGTACTTC
>TRBJ2-1|.|TRBD2|TRBV5-1
CASSWNSGRNEQFF
TGCGCCAGCAGCTGGAATAGCGGGAGGAATGAGCAGTTCTTC
>TRBJ1-6|.|.|TRBV18
CASSPRPGTYNSPLHF
TGTGCCAGCTCACCTCGACCCGGGACCTATAATTCACCCCTCCACTTT
>TRBJ1-2|few|.|TRBV12-3/TRBV12-4
CASATGTDYGYTF
TGTGCCAGCGCAACCGGGACTGACTATGGCTACACCTTC
>TRBJ2-1|few|TRBD2|TRBV7-9
CASSFSGDSRQFF
TGTGCCAGCAGCTTCAGCGGGGACTCGCGGCAGTTCTTC
>TRBJ2-5|many|.|TRBV29-1
CSANNRGAGETQYF
TGCAGCGCAAACAACCGGGGGGCCGGAGAGACCCAGTACTTC
>TRBJ2-3|.|.|TRBV5-1
CASSLDGYPGSTDTQYF
TGCGCCAGCAGCTTGGATGGTTATCCGGGTAGCACAGATACGCAGTATTTT
>TRBJ2-2|.|.|TRBV21-1
CASSRGGQALPRELFF
TGTGCCAGCAGCAGAGGAGGACAGGCCCTCCCGAGAGAGCTGTTTTTT
>TRBJ1-4|once|.|TRBV2
CASSGRTTANEKLFF
TGTGCCAGCAGTGGCAGGACAACGGCTAATGAAAAACTGTTTTTT